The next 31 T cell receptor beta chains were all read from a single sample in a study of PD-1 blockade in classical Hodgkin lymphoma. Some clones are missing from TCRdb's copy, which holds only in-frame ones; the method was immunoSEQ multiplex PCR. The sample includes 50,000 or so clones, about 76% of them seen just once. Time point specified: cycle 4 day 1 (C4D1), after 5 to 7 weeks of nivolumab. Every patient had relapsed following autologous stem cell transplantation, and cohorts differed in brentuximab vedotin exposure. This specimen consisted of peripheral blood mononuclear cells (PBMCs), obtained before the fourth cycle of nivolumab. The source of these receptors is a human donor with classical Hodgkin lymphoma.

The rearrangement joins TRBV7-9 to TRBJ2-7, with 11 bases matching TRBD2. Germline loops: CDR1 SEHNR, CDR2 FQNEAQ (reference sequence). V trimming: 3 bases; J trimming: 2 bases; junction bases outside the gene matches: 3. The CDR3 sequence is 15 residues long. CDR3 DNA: TGTGCCAGCAGCTTGCAGACTAGCGGGACCTACGAGCAGTACTTC. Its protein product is CASSLQTSGTYEQYF.

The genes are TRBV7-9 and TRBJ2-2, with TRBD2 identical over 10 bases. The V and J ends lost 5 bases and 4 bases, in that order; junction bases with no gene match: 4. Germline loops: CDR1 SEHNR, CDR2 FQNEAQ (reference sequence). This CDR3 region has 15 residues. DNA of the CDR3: TGTGCCAGCAGCCGGGGACTAGCGAGCACCGGGGAGCTGTTTTTT. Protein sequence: CASSRGLASTGELFF.

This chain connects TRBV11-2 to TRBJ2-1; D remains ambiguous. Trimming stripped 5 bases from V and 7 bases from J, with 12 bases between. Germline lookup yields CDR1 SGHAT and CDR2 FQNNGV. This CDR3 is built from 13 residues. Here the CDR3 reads CASSPRSENEQFF. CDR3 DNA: TGTGCCAGCAGCCCCAGGTCGGAGAATGAGCAGTTCTTC.

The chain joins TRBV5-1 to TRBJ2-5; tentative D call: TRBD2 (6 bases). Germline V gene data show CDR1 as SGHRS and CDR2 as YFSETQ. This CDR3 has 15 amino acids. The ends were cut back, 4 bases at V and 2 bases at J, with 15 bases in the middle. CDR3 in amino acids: CASSGGRSGQETQYF. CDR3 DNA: TGCGCCAGCAGCGGGGGGAGGAGCGGACAAGAGACCCAGTACTTC.

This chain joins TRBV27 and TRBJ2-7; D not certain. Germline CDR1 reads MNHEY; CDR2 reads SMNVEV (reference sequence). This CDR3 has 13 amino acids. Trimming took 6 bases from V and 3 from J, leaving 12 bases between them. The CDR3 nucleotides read TGTGCCAGCAGCGCCCGGGTGGGCTACGAGCAGTACTTC. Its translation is CASSARVGYEQYF.

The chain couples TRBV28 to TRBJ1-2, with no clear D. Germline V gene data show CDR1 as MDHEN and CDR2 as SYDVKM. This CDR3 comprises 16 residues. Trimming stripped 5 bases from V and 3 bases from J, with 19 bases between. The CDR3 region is CASSLYWTDRDYGYTF. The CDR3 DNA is TGTGCCAGCAGTCTGTACTGGACTGATCGGGACTATGGCTACACCTTC.

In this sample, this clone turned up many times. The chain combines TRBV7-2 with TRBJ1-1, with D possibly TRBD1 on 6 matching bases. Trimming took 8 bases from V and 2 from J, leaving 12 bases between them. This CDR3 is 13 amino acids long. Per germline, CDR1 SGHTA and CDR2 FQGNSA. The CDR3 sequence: CASGTGANTEAFF. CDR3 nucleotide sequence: TGTGCCAGCGGAACGGGGGCCAACACTGAAGCTTTCTTT. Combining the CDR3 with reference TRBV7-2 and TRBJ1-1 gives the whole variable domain GAGVSQSPSNKVTEKGKDVELRCDPISGHTALYWYRQSLGQGLEFLIYFQGNSAPDKSGLPSDRFSAERTGGSVSTLTIQRTQQEDSAVYLCASGTGANTEAFFGQGTRLTVV.

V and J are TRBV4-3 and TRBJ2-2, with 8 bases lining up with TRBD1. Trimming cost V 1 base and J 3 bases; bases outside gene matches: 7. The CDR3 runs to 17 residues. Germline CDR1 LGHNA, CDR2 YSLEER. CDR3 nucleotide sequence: TGCGCCAGCAGCCAAGGGACAGGGACAACCTACACCGGGGAGCTGTTTTTT. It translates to CASSQGTGTTYTGELFF.

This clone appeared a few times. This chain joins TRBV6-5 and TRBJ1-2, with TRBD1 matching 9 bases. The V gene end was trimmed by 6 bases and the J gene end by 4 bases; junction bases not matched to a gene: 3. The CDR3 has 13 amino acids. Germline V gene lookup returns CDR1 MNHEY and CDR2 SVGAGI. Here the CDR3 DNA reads TGTGCCAGCAGGGGACAGGGAATCTATGGCTACACCTTC. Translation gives CASRGQGIYGYTF.

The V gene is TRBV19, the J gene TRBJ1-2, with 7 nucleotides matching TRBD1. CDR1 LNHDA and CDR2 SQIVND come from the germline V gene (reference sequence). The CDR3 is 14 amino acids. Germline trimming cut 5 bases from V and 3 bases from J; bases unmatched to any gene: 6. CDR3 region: CASSPDRVDYGYTF. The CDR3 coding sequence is TGTGCCAGTAGTCCCGACAGGGTCGACTATGGCTACACCTTC.

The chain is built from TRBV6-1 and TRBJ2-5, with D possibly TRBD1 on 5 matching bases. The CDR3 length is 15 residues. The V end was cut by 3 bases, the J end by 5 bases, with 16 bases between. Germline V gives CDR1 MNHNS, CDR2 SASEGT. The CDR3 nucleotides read TGTGCCAGCAGTGACGGCAGGGATGTGTTGGAGACCCAGTACTTC. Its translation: CASSDGRDVLETQYF.

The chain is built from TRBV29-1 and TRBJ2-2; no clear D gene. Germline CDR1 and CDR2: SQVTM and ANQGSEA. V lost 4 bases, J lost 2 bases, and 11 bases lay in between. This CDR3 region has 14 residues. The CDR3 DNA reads TGCAGCGTTGCTAGGGTAGGCAACACCGGGGAGCTGTTTTTT. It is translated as CSVARVGNTGELFF.

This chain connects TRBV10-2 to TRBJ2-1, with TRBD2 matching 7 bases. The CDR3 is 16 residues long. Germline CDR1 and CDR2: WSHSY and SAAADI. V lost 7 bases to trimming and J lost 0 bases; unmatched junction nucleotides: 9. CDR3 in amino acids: CASTRGGGTSYNEQFF. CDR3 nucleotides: TGCGCCAGCACCCGGGGCGGGGGTACCTCCTACAATGAGCAGTTCTTC.

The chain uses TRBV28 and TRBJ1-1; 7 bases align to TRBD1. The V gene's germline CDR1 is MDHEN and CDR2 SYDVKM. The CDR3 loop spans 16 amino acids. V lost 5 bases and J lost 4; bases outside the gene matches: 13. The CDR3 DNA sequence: TGTGCCAGCAGTAGTGACAGGGAGGGCATGGGCACTGAAGCTTTCTTT. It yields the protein CASSSDREGMGTEAFF.

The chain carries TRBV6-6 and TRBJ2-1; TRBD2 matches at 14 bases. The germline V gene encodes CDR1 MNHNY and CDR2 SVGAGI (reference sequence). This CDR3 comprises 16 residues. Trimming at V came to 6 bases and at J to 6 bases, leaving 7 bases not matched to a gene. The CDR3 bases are TGTGCCAGCAGGGATACCGGGACTAGCGGGAGCAATGAGCAGTTCTTC. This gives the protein CASRDTGTSGSNEQFF.

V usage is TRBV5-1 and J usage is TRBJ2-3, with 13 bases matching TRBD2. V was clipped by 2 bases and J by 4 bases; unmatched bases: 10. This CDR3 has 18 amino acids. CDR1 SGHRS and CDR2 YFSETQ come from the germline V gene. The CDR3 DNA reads TGCGCCAGCAGCTTCCGGACTAGCGGGAGTGGAAAGTCAGATACGCAGTATTTT. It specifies CASSFRTSGSGKSDTQYF.

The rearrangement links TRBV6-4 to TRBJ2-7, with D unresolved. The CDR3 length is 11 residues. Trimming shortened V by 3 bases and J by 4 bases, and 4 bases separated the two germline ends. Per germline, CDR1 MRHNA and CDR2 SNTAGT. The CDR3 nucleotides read TGTGCCAGCAGTGATGGATACGAGCAGTACTTC. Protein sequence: CASSDGYEQYF.

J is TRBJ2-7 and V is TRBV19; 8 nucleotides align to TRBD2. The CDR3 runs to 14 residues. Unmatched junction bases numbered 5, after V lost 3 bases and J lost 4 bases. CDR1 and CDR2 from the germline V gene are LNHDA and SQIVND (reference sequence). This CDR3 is CASSIGGAQYEQYF. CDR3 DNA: TGTGCCAGTAGTATCGGGGGGGCGCAGTACGAGCAGTACTTC.

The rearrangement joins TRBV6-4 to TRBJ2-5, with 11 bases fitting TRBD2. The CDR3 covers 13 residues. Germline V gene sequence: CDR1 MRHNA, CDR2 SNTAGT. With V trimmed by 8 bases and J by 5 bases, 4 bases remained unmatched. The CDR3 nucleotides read TGTGCCAGCTCCGGGACTAGCGGTGAGACCCAGTACTTC. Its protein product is CASSGTSGETQYF.

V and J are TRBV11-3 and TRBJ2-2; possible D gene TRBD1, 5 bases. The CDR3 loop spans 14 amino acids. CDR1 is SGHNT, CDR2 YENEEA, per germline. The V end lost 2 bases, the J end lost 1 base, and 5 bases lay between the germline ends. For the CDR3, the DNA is TGTGCCAGCAGCTTAACAGGGAACACCGGGGAGCTGTTTTTT. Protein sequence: CASSLTGNTGELFF.

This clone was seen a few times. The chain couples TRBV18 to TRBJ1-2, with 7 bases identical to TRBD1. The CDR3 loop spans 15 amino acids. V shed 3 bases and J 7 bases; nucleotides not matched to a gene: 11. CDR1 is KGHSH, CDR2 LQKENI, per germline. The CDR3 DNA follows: TGTGCCAGCTCACCGAGACAGGGTCCTCCTACTGGCTACACCTTC. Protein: CASSPRQGPPTGYTF.

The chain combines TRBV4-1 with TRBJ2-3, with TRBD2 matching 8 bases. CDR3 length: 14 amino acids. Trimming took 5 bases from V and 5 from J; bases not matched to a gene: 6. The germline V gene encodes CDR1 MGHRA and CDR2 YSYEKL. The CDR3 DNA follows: TGCGCCAGCAGCTTAGCGGGATTAATAGATACGCAGTATTTT. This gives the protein CASSLAGLIDTQYF.

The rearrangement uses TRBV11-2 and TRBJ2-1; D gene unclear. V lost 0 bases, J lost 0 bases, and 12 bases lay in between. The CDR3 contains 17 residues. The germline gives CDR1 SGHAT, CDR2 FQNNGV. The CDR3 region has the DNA TGTGCCAGCAGCTTAGATGAGCGCTTGAGCTCCTACAATGAGCAGTTCTTC. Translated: CASSLDERLSSYNEQFF.

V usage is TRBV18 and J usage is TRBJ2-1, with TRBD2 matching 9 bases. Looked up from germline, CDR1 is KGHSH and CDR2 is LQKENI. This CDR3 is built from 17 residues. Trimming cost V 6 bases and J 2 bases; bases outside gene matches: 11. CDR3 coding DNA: TGTGCCAGCTCCCTACAGGGACTAGCTGTAACCTACAATGAGCAGTTCTTC. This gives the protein CASSLQGLAVTYNEQFF.

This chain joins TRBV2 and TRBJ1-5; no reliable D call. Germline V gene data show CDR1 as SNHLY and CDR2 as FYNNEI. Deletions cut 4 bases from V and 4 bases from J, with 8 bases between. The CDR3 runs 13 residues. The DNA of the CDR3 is TGTGCCAGCAGTGCCGGGTGGAATCAGCCCCAGCATTTT. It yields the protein CASSAGWNQPQHF. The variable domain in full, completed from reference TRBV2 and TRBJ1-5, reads EPEVTQTPSHQVTQMGQEVILRCVPISNHLYFYWYRQILGQKVEFLVSFYNNEISEKSEIFDDQFSVERPDGSNFTLKIRSTKLEDSAMYFCASSAGWNQPQHFGDGTRLSIL.

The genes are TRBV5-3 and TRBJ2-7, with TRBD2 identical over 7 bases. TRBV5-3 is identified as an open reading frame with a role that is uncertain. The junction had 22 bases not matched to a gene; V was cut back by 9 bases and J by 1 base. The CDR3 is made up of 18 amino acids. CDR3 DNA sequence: TGTGCCACCCGCTGGGGGGGGTTTGAGGGAGAGGGGTCCTACGAGCAGTACTTC. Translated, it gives CATRWGGFEGEGSYEQYF.

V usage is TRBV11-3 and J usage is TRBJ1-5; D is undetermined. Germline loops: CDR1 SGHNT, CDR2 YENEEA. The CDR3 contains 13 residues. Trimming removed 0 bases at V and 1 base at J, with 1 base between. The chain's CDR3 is CASSLDSNQPQHF. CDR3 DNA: TGTGCCAGCAGCTTAGACAGCAATCAGCCCCAGCATTTT.

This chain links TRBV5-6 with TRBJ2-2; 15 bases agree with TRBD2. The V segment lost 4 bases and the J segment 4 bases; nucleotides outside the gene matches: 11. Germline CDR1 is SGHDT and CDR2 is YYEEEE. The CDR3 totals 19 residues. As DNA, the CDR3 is TGTGCCAGCAGCCCGGGCCGGACTAGCGGGAGGGGAATCACCGGGGAGCTGTTTTTT. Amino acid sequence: CASSPGRTSGRGITGELFF. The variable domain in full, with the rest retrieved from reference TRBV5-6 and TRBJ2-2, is DAGVTQSPTHLIKTRGQQVTLRCSPKSGHDTVSWYQQALGQGPQFIFQYYEEEERQRGNFPDRFSGHQFPNYSSELNVNALLLGDSALYLCASSPGRTSGRGITGELFFGEGSRLTVL.

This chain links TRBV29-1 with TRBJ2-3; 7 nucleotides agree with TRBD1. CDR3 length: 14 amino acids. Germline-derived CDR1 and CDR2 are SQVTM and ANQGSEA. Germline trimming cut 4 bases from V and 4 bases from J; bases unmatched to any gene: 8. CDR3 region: CSVVTGSQPDTQYF. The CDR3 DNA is TGCAGCGTTGTGACAGGGTCTCAACCAGATACGCAGTATTTT.

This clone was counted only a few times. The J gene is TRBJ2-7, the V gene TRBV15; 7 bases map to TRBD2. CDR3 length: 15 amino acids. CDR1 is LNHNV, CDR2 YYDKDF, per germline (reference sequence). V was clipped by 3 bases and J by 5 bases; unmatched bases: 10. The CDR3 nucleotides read TGTGCCACCAGCAGGAGCCTTAGCCGGGGGGACGAGCAGTACTTC. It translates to CATSRSLSRGDEQYF.

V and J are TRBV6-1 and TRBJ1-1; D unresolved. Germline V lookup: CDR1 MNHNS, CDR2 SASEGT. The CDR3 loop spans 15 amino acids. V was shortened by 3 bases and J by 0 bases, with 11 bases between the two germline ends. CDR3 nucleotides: TGTGCCAGCAGTGATTCTGGGGAAATGAACACTGAAGCTTTCTTT. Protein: CASSDSGEMNTEAFF.